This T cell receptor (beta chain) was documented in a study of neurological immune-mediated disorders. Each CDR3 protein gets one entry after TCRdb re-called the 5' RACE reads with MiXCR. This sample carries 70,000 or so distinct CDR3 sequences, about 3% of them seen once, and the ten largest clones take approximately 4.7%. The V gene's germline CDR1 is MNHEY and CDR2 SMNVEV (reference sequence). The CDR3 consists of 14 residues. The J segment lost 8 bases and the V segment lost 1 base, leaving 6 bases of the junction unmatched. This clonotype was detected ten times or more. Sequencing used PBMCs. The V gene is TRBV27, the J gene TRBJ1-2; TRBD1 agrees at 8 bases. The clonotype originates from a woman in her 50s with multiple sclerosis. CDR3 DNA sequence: TGTGCCAGCAGTTTATGGTCAGGGGGCAGAGGCTACACCTTC. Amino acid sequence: CASSLWSGGRGYTF.